The 14 T cell receptor beta chains below come from one sample, sequenced in a study of beta chain features in type 1 diabetes. Findings and caveats of the study: Significant though moderate, a shortening of TCRB CDR3s appeared in all four CD4+ subsets of Type 1 diabetes patients.

The study reverse transcribed the entire isolated RNA, so it sequenced expressed TCRB transcripts. TCRdb's table, derived via immunoSEQ multiplex PCR, lists solely in-frame clones and lacks some. The sample shows more than 550,000 clones, 11% to 15% of them seen only once. Their antigens are not known. The sample was naive CD4+ T cells from blood. The receptors stem from a young man with type 1 diabetes.

This clone has just a few counts. The V call is TRBV5-6, the J call TRBJ1-4; 10 bases are shared with TRBD1. This CDR3 contains 14 residues. CDR1 and CDR2 from the germline V gene are SGHDT and YYEEEE. J was trimmed by 8 bases and V by 6 bases; bases with no gene match: 7. In DNA form, the CDR3 reads TGTGCCAGCACCCGACAGGGGGCCTACGAAAAACTGTTTTTT. This sequence encodes CASTRQGAYEKLFF.

The J gene is TRBJ2-1, the V gene TRBV5-1; 7 bases line up with TRBD1. Germline values: CDR1 SGHRS, CDR2 YFSETQ. The CDR3 runs to 15 residues. The V gene end was trimmed by 4 bases and the J gene end by 1 base; junction bases not matched to a gene: 5. CDR3 amino acids: CASSADRVSYNEQFF. In DNA, the CDR3 is TGCGCCAGCAGCGCCGACAGGGTTTCCTACAATGAGCAGTTCTTC.

In this sample, this clone turned up a few times. Other DNA sequences of this sample code for an identical CDR3. The chain carries TRBV7-2 and TRBJ2-1; D remains ambiguous. Trimming shortened V by 3 bases and J by 3 bases, and 6 bases separated the two germline ends. Germline CDR1 is SGHTA and CDR2 is FQGNSA. CDR3 length: 13 amino acids. CDR3 protein: CASSFYSYNEQFF. The CDR3 DNA follows: TGTGCCAGCAGCTTTTATAGCTACAATGAGCAGTTCTTC.

This clone was found a few times. The V call is TRBV7-2, the J call TRBJ1-5; the D is unclear. This CDR3 contains 12 residues. The germline V gene has CDR1 SGHTA and CDR2 FQGNSA. Trimming left V 8 bases short and J 0 bases short, with 5 bases between. CDR3 residues: CASGDSNQPQHF. CDR3 coding DNA: TGTGCCAGCGGGGATAGCAATCAGCCCCAGCATTTT.

A few counts support this clone. The genes are TRBV4-3 and TRBJ1-4; D is unclear. The V gene lost 4 bases and the J gene lost 8 bases, with 23 bases spanning the gap. CDR3 length: 17 residues. Germline lookup yields CDR1 LGHNA and CDR2 YSLEER. The CDR3 coding sequence is TGCGCCAGCAGCCCAAATGGCAGGAGGGCGAGAACGGAAAAACTGTTTTTT. Translating gives CASSPNGRRARTEKLFF.

This sequence joins TRBV20-1 and TRBJ2-7; the match to TRBD2 covers 7 bases. The CDR3 spans 11 residues. Losses at the gene ends were 6 bases for V and 6 bases for J; bases not matched to a gene: 5. Germline V gives CDR1 DFQATT, CDR2 SNEGSKA (reference sequence). CDR3 sequence: CSAGTSAEQYF. The CDR3 region has the DNA TGCAGTGCCGGCACTAGCGCCGAGCAGTACTTC.

The chain is built from TRBV4-2 and TRBJ2-7, with TRBD1 identical over 11 bases. Trimming at V came to 4 bases and at J to 5 bases, leaving 7 bases not matched to a gene. The CDR3 loop spans 15 amino acids. Germline V gene lookup returns CDR1 LGHNA and CDR2 YNFKEQ. CDR3 amino acids: CASSRRGQGVNEQYF. The DNA of the CDR3 is TGTGCCAGCAGCCGAAGGGGACAGGGGGTAAACGAGCAGTACTTC.

This rearrangement joins TRBV4-1 to TRBJ2-5; D possibly corresponds to TRBD2 (5 bases). This CDR3 has 16 amino acids. In germline, CDR1 is MGHRA, CDR2 YSYEKL. V was cut by 4 bases and J by 5 bases, with 20 bases left in between. DNA of the CDR3: TGCGCCAGCAGCCCGCTTTGGACTCATAAAGGGGAGACCCAGTACTTC. This sequence encodes CASSPLWTHKGETQYF.

This clone has only a few counts. The rearrangement joins TRBV23-1 to TRBJ1-1; TRBD1 might be the D (6 bases). TRBV23-1 is an open reading frame whose function is uncertain. The CDR3 runs 16 residues. Trimming pared 2 bases from V and 2 bases from J, leaving 15 bases between. Here the CDR3 DNA reads TGCGCCAGCAGTCAAATGACAGGAATTGTAAACACTGAAGCTTTCTTT. Translated, it gives CASSQMTGIVNTEAFF.

The V and J genes are TRBV2 and TRBJ2-5; tentatively, D is TRBD2 (5 bases). The germline V gene encodes CDR1 SNHLY and CDR2 FYNNEI. This CDR3 comprises 14 residues. Trimming took off 6 bases at V and 5 bases at J, with 16 bases between the two ends. CDR3 in DNA: TGTGCCAGCAGGGGCCCCACTAGAATCGAGACCCAGTACTTC. Translating it yields CASRGPTRIETQYF.

V usage is TRBV7-2 and J usage is TRBJ2-1, with D perhaps assigned TRBD1 or TRBD2 (6 bases each). Trimming removed 1 base at V and 4 bases at J, with 11 bases between. The V gene's germline CDR1 is SGHTA and CDR2 FQGNSA. The CDR3 runs to 15 residues. CDR3 residues: CASSLELGGYNEQFF. In DNA form, the CDR3 reads TGTGCCAGCAGCTTAGAGTTAGGGGGGTACAATGAGCAGTTCTTC.

The gene calls are TRBV18 and TRBJ2-5, with D hard to call. V was trimmed by 5 bases and J by 5 bases, leaving 6 bases between them. The CDR3 runs to 11 residues. Germline V gene sequence: CDR1 KGHSH, CDR2 LQKENI. CDR3 nucleotide sequence: TGTGCCAGCTCAGAAAGGGAGACCCAGTACTTC. It is translated as CASSERETQYF.

This clone has only a few counts. The chain is built from TRBV9 and TRBJ1-4; TRBD1 is a possible D gene (5 bases). The germline V gene encodes CDR1 SGDLS and CDR2 YYNGEE. This CDR3 comprises 13 residues. V lost 2 bases to trimming and J lost 8 bases, with 10 bases between them. In DNA, the CDR3 is TGTGCCAGCAGCGTTTCGGGGGACGAAAAACTGTTTTTT. Its translation: CASSVSGDEKLFF.

V gene TRBV5-1 combines with J gene TRBJ2-1; 7 positions agree with TRBD1. V shed 3 bases, J shed 3 bases, and the junction held 9 bases outside the gene matches. The CDR3 is 16 residues long. Germline CDR1 and CDR2: SGHRS and YFSETQ. The CDR3 DNA follows: TGCGCCAGCAGCTCGTCATATGGGACAGTCTACAATGAGCAGTTCTTC. Its protein is CASSSSYGTVYNEQFF.